The present TCR beta chain was sequenced within a study of Tregs in tolerant kidney transplant recipients. Assay used: immunoSEQ multiplex PCR; TCRdb lists only in-frame clones, some missing. This table has approximately 75,000 clones, approximately 90% appearing once. Findings of the study overall: Antigen-driven expansion was suggested because donor-specific Tregs expanded more than all Tregs in tolerant patients. Changing PCR primers prevented nucleotide comparison between some patients' samples. Validation in larger populations is needed because few patients were studied.

The CDR3 consists of 15 residues. The J segment lost 5 bases and the V segment lost 5 bases, leaving 11 bases of the junction unmatched. Germline V CDR1 and CDR2: SGHRS, YFSETQ. The count of this clone is one. Its antigen is not known. The J gene is TRBJ2-5, the V gene TRBV5-1; 8 bases align to TRBD2. This specimen was Tregs from blood, taken before the transplant. This receptor was obtained from a human donor who received a combined kidney and bone marrow transplant. The CDR3 region is CASRLQAGAIETQYF. In DNA, the CDR3 is TGCGCCAGCAGGCTTCAAGCGGGAGCGATCGAGACCCAGTACTTC.